This is a list of T cell receptor beta chains from one sample in a study of T cells in localized non-small cell lung cancer. Data came from immunoSEQ multiplex PCR; TCRdb stores just in-frame clones and leaves some out. The repertoire includes more than 12,000 clones, 80% to 85% of them detected once, and approximately 3.7% sits in the top ten. This material consisted of peripheral blood, taken before any cancer treatment. These receptors were taken from an older female donor with stage I squamous cell lung carcinoma. CDR3s include the opening cysteine and the closing phenylalanine or tryptophan. Each record gives: J gene, clone size, V gene, D gene, CDR3 protein, CDR3 DNA. The D gene is left open where the match is weak. Expanded clones get a size class; other rows say once, few or many, or leave the size out.

TRBJ2-7 NA TRBV21-1 NA CASSARSPKGPGKNEQYF TGTGCCAGCAGCGCCCGGAGCCCAAAGGGGCCAGGGAAAAACGAGCAGTACTTC
TRBJ1-3 NA TRBV7-9 TRBD1 CASSSRGSGNTIYF TGTGCCAGCAGCTCCAGGGGGTCGGGAAACACCATATATTTT
TRBJ1-1 NA TRBV27 NA CASSLSMNTEAFF TGTGCCAGCAGTTTATCTATGAACACTGAAGCTTTCTTT
TRBJ1-1 NA TRBV5-1 NA CASSLGDSSNTEAFF TGCGCCAGCAGCTTGGGTGACAGCTCTAACACTGAAGCTTTCTTT
TRBJ2-2 NA TRBV29-1 NA CSVVPGIKTGELFF TGCAGCGTTGTGCCGGGGATCAAAACCGGGGAGCTGTTTTTT
TRBJ2-7 NA TRBV5-4 NA CASSPQYGGYEQYF TGTGCCAGCAGCCCCCAGTACGGGGGCTACGAGCAGTACTTC
TRBJ2-7 NA TRBV9 TRBD2 CASSVGLAGGRSEQYF TGTGCCAGCAGCGTCGGACTAGCGGGGGGGCGGAGCGAGCAGTACTTC
TRBJ1-2 NA TRBV19 TRBD1 CATRQGNYGYTF TGTGCCACCAGACAGGGGAACTATGGCTACACCTTC
TRBJ1-2 NA TRBV28 TRBD1 CASGDRGYGYTF TGTGCCAGCGGGGACAGGGGCTATGGCTACACCTTC
TRBJ1-5 NA TRBV30 TRBD1 CAWSRLGQGNQPQHF TGTGCCTGGAGTAGACTTGGACAGGGGAATCAGCCCCAGCATTTT
TRBJ1-2 NA TRBV5-6 NA CASSPTGPYGYTF TGTGCCAGCAGCCCGACAGGTCCCTATGGCTACACCTTC
TRBJ2-7 NA TRBV25-1 NA CASSEFEWNEQYF TGTGCCAGCAGTGAATTTGAGTGGAACGAGCAGTACTTC
TRBJ2-7 NA TRBV4-3 TRBD1 CASSLRGQGYEQYF TGCGCCAGCAGCCTCCGGGGACAGGGTTACGAGCAGTACTTC
TRBJ2-2 NA TRBV7-2 NA CASSLFGQNTGELFF TGTGCCAGCAGCTTATTCGGACAGAACACCGGGGAGCTGTTTTTT
TRBJ2-1 NA TRBV7-2 NA CASSPPGTINEQFF TGTGCCAGCAGCCCGCCTGGGACAATCAATGAGCAGTTCTTC
TRBJ2-2 NA TRBV18 TRBD2 CASSPGLVQNTGELFF TGTGCCAGCTCACCGGGACTAGTACAGAACACCGGGGAGCTGTTTTTT
TRBJ1-5 NA TRBV18 NA CASSPRVGGRNQPQHF TGTGCCAGCTCACCCCGGGTTGGAGGCCGCAATCAGCCCCAGCATTTT
TRBJ1-5 NA TRBV9 NA CASSVLGGGQPQHF TGTGCCAGCAGCGTGTTGGGAGGCGGTCAGCCCCAGCATTTT
TRBJ1-4 NA TRBV5-5 NA CASSFGGGVEKLFF TGTGCCAGCAGCTTCGGGGGAGGAGTTGAAAAACTGTTTTTT
TRBJ1-1 NA TRBV4-2 NA CASSRGPADTEAFF TGTGCCAGCAGCCGCGGCCCGGCTGACACTGAAGCTTTCTTT
TRBJ2-3 NA TRBV7-2 TRBD2 CASSPRGGLGTDTQYF TGTGCCAGCAGCCCACGGGGGGGGCTTGGCACAGATACGCAGTATTTT
TRBJ2-3 NA TRBV10-3 TRBD2 CAIRASGGGGDTQYF TGTGCCATCAGGGCCAGCGGGGGGGGCGGAGATACGCAGTATTTT
TRBJ1-5 NA TRBV27 TRBD1 CASSGQGVWNQPQHF TGTGCCAGCAGTGGACAGGGGGTATGGAATCAGCCCCAGCATTTT
TRBJ1-3 NA TRBV7-9 TRBD1 CASSFRQGGDTIYF TGTGCCAGCAGCTTCCGACAGGGTGGGGACACCATATATTTT
TRBJ1-1 few TRBV4-3 NA CASSQDIGQVWTEAFF TGCGCCAGCAGCCAAGATATAGGCCAGGTTTGGACTGAAGCTTTCTTT
TRBJ1-2 once TRBV5-4 TRBD1 CASSPGQGAYGYTF TGTGCCAGCAGCCCGGGGCAGGGGGCGTATGGCTACACCTTC
TRBJ1-2 NA TRBV30 NA CAWSVQQGANYGYTF TGTGCCTGGAGTGTACAACAGGGCGCTAACTATGGCTACACCTTC
TRBJ2-3 NA TRBV10-3 NA CAISESGGYLGGTQYF TGTGCCATCAGTGAGTCGGGGGGATACCTAGGGGGTACGCAGTATTTT